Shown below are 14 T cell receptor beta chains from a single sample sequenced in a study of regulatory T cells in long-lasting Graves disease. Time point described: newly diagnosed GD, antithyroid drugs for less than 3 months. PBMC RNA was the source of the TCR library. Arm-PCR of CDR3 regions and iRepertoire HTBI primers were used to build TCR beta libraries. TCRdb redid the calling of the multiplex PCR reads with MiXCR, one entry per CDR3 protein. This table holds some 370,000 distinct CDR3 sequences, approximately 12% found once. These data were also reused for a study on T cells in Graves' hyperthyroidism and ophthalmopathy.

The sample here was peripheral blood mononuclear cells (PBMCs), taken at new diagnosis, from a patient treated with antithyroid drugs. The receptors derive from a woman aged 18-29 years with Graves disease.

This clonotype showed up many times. The CDR3 is CASSSWGAPLSTYEQYV. CDR3 DNA: TGTGCCAGCAGCTCCTGGGGGGCTCCCCTCAGTACTTACGAGCAGTACGTC. The genes are TRBV7-9 and TRBJ2-7; D may match TRBD1 or TRBD2 (6 bases each). V dropped 4 bases and J dropped 4 bases, with 23 bases sitting between them. The length of the CDR3 is 17 residues. The germline gives CDR1 SEHNR, CDR2 FQNEAQ (reference sequence).

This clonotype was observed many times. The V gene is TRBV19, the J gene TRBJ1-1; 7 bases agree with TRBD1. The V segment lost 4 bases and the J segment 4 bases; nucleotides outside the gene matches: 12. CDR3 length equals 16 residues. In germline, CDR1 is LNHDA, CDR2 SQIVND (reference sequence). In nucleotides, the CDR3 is TGTGCCAGTAGTAGAAGGGGGCGGATTACCTTCACTGAAGCTTTCTTT. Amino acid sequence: CASSRRGRITFTEAFF.

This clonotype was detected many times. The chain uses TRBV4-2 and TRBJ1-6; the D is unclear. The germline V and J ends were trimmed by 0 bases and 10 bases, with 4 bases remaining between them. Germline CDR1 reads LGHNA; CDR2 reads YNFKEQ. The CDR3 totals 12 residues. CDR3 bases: TGTGCCAGCAGCCAAGACCAATCACCCCTCCACTTT. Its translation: CASSQDQSPLHF.

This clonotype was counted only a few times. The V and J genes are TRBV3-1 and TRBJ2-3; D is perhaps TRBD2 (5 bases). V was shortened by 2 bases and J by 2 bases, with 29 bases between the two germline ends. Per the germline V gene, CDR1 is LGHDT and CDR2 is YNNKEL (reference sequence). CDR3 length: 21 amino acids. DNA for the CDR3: TGTGCCAGCAGCCAACAATTTAATAGATATGGAGCTTGGGAGATCACAGATACGCAGTATTTT. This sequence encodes CASSQQFNRYGAWEITDTQYF.

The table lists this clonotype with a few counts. The CDR3 here is CASSDNTVRITSYEQYV. The CDR3 coding sequence is TGTGCCAGCAGCGACAACACAGTGAGAATCACCTCCTACGAGCAGTACGTC. The chain joins TRBV6-1 to TRBJ2-7; D is unclear. There are 17 residues in the CDR3. Looked up from germline, CDR1 is MNHNS and CDR2 is SASEGT. Trimming left V 6 bases short and J 0 bases short, with 21 bases between.

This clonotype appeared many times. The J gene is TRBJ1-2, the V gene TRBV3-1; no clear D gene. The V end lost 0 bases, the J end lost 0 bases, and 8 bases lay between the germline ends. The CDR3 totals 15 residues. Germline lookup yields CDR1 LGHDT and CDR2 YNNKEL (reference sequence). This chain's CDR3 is CASSQDLGANYGYTF. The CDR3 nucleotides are TGTGCCAGCAGCCAAGATCTCGGAGCTAACTATGGCTACACCTTC.

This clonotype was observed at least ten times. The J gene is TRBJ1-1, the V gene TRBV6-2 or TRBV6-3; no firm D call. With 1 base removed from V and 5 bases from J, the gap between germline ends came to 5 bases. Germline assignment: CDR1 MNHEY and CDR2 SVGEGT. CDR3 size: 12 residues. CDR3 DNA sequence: TGTGCCAGCAGTTACTGGGGTACTGAAGCTTTCTTT. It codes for CASSYWGTEAFF.

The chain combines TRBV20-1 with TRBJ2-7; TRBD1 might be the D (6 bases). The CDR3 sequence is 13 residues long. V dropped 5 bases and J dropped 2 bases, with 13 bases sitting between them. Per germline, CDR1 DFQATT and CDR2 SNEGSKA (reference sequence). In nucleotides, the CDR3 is TGCAGTGCTGCTTCCGGGACACCCTACGAGCAGTACTTC. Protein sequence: CSAASGTPYEQYF.

CDR3 sequence: CSVKFRTVLSGNTIYF. CDR3 bases: TGCAGTGTCAAGTTTAGGACAGTCCTCTCTGGAAACACCATATATTTT. The genes are TRBV20-1 and TRBJ1-3; the D gene is possibly TRBD1 (6 bases). The CDR3 extends over 16 amino acids. V lost 7 bases and J lost 0, with 19 bases in between. CDR1 and CDR2 (germline): DFQATT, SNEGSKA (reference sequence).

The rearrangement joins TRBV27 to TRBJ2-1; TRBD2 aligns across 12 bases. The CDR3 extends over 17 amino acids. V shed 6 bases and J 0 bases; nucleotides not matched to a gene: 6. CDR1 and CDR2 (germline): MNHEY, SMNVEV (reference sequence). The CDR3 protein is CASSPGLAGRSYNEQFF. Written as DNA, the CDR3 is TGTGCCAGCAGCCCGGGACTAGCGGGCCGCTCCTACAATGAGCAGTTCTTC.

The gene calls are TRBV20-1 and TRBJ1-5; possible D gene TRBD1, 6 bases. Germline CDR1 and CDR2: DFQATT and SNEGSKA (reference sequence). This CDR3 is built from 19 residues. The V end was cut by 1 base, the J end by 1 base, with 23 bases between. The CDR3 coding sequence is TGCAGTGCTAGAGTGCGCGGGGGCCTGGGTATTGGGAGCAATCAGCCCCAGCATTTT. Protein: CSARVRGGLGIGSNQPQHF.

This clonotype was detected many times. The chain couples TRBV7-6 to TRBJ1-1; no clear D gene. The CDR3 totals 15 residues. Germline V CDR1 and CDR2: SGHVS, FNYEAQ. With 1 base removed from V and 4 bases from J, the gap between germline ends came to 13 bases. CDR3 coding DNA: TGTGCCAGCAGCTTAGGGCAAGGCGGGTTCACTGAAGCTTTCTTT. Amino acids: CASSLGQGGFTEAFF.

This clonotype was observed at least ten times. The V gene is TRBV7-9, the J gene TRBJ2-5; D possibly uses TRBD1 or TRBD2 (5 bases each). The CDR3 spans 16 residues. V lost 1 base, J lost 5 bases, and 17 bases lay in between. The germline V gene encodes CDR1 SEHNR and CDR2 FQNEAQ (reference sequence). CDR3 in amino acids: CASSLVGRGQEETQYF. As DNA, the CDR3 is TGTGCCAGCAGCTTAGTCGGACGGGGCCAGGAGGAGACCCAGTACTTC.

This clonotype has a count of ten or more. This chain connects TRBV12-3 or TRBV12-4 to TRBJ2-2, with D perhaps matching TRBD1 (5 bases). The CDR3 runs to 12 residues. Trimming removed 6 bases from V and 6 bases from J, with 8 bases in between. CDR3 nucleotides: TGTGCCAGCAGCCAGGGTCCCGGGGAGCTGTTTTTT. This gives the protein CASSQGPGELFF.